This T cell receptor (beta chain) was found in a study of identical twins. One entry per CDR3 protein, called by TCRdb with MiXCR from the 5' RACE reads. This table has 600,000 to 800,000 distinct CDR3 sequences, 21% appearing once. With 0 bases clipped from V and 7 bases from J, the junction kept 6 bases outside the gene matches. The CDR3 loop spans 14 amino acids. Germline V gives CDR1 DFQATT, CDR2 SNEGSKA (reference sequence). Healthy Caucasian donors formed the entire cohort. This sample was shared with a second study, whose subject was T cells expressing NK-cell markers. That investigation notes: The leading position in the CD3+CD56-NKG2C+ fraction of several donors also went to these clonotypes.

The clonotype comes from a woman younger than 30 in good health. V gene TRBV20-1 combines with J gene TRBJ2-7; 10 nucleotides align to TRBD1. The sequenced sample was PBMCs. CDR3 protein: CSARDPRTGGEQYF. The CDR3 coding sequence is TGCAGTGCTAGAGATCCCAGGACAGGGGGTGAGCAGTACTTC.